This paragraph reports one TCR beta chain. This clonotype came up a few times. Its antigen is still unknown. No per-base quality is available; no much larger clone lies one base away. The CDR3, cysteine through phenylalanine, is 15 amino acids long. The read is trimmed to its CDR3 DNA, 45 bases read in frame from base 1. Relative to germline, V is missing 2 bases and J is missing 4 bases, with 5 bases of the junction outside any gene match. The germline V gene specifies MNHNS as CDR1 and SASEGT as CDR2. These data come from a study of identical twins (dated by TCRdb to the mid-2010s). Regarding the study in general: To test whether fetal clonotypes persist, this study deep-sequenced TCR alpha and beta repertoires from monozygotic twins, from unrelated adults of various ages, and from cord blood. To rule out contamination, replicate twin experiments were performed at different times with different library preparation protocols.

The receptor library was made with 5' RACE. TCRdb records Illumina HiSeq 2000 as the sequencer. A universal primer binding site was introduced by template switching, and a unique molecular identifier was present in the final cDNA, enabling accurate counting of TCR cDNA molecules. Specific primers in the conserved constant-segment region were used to synthesize first-strand cDNA for TCR alpha and beta chains. To control for contamination, every cDNA library was double barcoded, receiving both a SMART-Mk sample barcode and Illumina barcodes. Two successive PCR steps introduced TruSeq adapter sequences along with Illumina sample barcodes. TCR alpha and beta cDNA libraries were sequenced on the Illumina HiSeq platform with custom primers. On the authors' methods: Raw reads were processed with MiGEC to extract unique molecular identifiers, and MiXCR was used to determine CDR3 positions. Recombination models were inferred per individual with the repgenHMM and IGoR tools using an EM algorithm. Shared clonotypes were analyzed with the tcR package in R, and sharing was normalized by the product of cloneset sizes. To study raw recombination free of thymic and clonal selection effects, out-of-frame nonproductive sequences were analyzed. TCRdb handled the public reads itself, with Q25 trimming in fastp and clone calling in MiXCR, and kept productive beta chains. Identical CDR3 proteins give one entry, which carries the most common genes and DNA. The V and J calls and clone size come from TCRdb's table, not from the authors' own analysis. Here the sample has 1.5 million to 2 million distinct CDR3 sequences; about 31% occur a single time. Under 0.35% of the sample comes from the top ten.

Every donor in the study was a healthy Caucasian. Overall study outcomes, separate from this receptor: Abundant cord blood beta clonotypes carried fewer insertions; young adult naive repertoires showed a weaker similar trend, while memory repertoires showed none. Compared with coincidental sharing between unrelated individuals, out-of-frame TCR alpha sequences shared between twins had an excess of sequences with low generation probability. Conclusions relied on cross-sectional statistical analysis, since the same donors could not be followed over many years. Excess twin sharing in beta out-of-frame sequences was weaker because fewer shared sequences lowered the signal-to-noise ratio. Out-of-frame TCR alpha sharing in monozygotic twins was systematically underestimated by recombination models, whereas sharing between unrelated individuals was in agreement with the recombination models. Zero-insertion analyses could be partly confounded by invariant T cells such as MAIT and iNKT, although diverse VJ usage argued against such confounding for most clonotypes.

This receptor chain uses TRBV6-1 and TRBJ1-2; 9 bases in the middle match TRBD1. The TCR was taken from a newborn girl in good health. Sequenced input: cord blood. This receptor carries the CDR3 CASSELDRGAYGYTF. The DNA reads TGTGCCAGCAGTGAATTGGACAGGGGAGCCTATGGCTACACCTTC.